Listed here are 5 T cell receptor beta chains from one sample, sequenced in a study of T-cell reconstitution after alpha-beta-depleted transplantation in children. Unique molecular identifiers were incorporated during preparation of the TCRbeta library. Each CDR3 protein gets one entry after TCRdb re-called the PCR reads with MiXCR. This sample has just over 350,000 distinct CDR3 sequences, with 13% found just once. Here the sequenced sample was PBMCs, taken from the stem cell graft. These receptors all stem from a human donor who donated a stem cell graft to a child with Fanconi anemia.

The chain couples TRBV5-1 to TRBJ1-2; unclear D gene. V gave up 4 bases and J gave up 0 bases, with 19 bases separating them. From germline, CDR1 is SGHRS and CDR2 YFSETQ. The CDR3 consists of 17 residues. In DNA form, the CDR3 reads TGCGCCAGCAGCCCACGTCCCAGGAAGGAATCTAACTATGGCTACACCTTC. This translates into CASSPRPRKESNYGYTF.

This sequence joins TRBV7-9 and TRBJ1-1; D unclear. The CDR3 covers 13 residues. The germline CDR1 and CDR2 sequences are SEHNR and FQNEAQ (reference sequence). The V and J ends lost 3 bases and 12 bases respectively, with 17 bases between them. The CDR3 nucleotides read TGTGCCAGCAGCTTGGGTGATAAGTCCGAAACTTTCTTT. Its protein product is CASSLGDKSETFF.

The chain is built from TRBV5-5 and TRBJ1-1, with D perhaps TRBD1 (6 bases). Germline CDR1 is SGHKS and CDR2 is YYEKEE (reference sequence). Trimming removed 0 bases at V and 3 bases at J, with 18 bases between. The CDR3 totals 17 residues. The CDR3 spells CASSLGIRGISDTEAFF. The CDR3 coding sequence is TGTGCCAGCAGCTTGGGGATCAGGGGAATTTCGGACACTGAAGCTTTCTTT.

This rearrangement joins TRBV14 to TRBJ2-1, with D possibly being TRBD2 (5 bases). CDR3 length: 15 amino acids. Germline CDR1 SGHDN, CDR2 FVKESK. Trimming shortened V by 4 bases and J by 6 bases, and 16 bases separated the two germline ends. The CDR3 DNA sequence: TGTGCCAGCAGCCCTACTAGGAAGCCTCTCAATGAGCAGTTCTTC. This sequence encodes CASSPTRKPLNEQFF.

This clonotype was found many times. DNA for the CDR3: TGCGCCAGCAGCTTCGCCCCTAGGGGGGCGGGGGTCACTGAAGCTTTCTTT. Amino acids: CASSFAPRGAGVTEAFF. The chain uses TRBV5-1 and TRBJ1-1; TRBD1 might be the D (6 bases). The V and J ends lost 2 bases and 4 bases respectively, with 21 bases between them. The germline CDR1 and CDR2 sequences are SGHRS and YFSETQ. The CDR3 sequence is 17 residues long. The full variable domain, with the rest looked up from reference TRBV5-1 and TRBJ1-1, is KAGVTQTPRYLIKTRGQQVTLSCSPISGHRSVSWYQQTPGQGLQFLFEYFSETQRNKGNFPGRFSGRQFSNSRSEMNVSTLELGDSALYLCASSFAPRGAGVTEAFFGQGTRLTVV.